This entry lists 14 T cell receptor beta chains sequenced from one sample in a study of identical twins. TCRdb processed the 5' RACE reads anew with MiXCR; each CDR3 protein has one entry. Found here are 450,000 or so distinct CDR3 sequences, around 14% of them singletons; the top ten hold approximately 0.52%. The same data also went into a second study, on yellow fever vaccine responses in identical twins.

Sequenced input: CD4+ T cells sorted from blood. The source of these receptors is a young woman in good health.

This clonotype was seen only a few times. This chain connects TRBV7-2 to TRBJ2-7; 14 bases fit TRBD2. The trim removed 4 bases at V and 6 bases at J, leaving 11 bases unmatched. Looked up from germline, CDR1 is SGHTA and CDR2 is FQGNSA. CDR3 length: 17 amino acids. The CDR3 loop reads CASSSGTSGSIPSEQYF. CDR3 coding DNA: TGTGCCAGCAGCTCGGGGACTAGCGGGAGTATTCCGTCCGAGCAGTACTTC.

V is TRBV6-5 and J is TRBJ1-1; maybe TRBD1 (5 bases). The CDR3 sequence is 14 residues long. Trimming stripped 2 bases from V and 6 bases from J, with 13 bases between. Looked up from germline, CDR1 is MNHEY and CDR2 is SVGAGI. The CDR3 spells CASSYETRGAEAFF. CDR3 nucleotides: TGTGCCAGCAGTTACGAGACACGGGGCGCTGAAGCTTTCTTT.

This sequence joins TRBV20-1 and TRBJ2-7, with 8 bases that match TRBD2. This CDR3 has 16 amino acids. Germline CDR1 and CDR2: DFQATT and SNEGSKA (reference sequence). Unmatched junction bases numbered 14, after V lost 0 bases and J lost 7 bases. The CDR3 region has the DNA TGCAGTGCTAGAGATCAAACCGGACTAGCCAACGGGGAGCAGTACTTC. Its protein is CSARDQTGLANGEQYF.

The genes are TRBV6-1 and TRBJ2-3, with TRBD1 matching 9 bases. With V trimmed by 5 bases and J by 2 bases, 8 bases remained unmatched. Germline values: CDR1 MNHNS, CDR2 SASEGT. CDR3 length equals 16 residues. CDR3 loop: CASSTPTGGDTDTQYF. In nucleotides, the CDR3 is TGTGCCAGCAGTACCCCCACAGGGGGCGACACAGATACGCAGTATTTT.

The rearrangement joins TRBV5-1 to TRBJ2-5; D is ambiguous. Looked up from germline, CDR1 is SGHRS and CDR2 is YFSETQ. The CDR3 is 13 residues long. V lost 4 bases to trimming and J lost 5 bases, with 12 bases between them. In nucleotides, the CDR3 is TGCGCCAGCAGCGACGTGTCATGGGAGACCCAGTACTTC. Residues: CASSDVSWETQYF.

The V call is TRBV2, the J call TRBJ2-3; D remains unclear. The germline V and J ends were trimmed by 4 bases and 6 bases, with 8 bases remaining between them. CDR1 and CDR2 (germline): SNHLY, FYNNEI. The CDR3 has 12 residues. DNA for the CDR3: TGTGCCAGCAGTGTTCTCCAGGATACGCAGTATTTT. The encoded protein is CASSVLQDTQYF.

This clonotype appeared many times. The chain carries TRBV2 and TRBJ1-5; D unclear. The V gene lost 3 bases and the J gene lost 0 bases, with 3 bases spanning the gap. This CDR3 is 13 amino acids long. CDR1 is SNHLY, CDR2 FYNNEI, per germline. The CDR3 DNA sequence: TGTGCCAGCAGTGATGATAGCAATCAGCCCCAGCATTTT. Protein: CASSDDSNQPQHF.

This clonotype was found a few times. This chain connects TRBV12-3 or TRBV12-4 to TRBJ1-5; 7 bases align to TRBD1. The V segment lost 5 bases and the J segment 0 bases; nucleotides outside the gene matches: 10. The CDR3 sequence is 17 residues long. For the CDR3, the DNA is TGTGCCAGCAGTCTGGGGCAGGGGGGGTATAGCAATCAGCCCCAGCATTTT. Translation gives CASSLGQGGYSNQPQHF.

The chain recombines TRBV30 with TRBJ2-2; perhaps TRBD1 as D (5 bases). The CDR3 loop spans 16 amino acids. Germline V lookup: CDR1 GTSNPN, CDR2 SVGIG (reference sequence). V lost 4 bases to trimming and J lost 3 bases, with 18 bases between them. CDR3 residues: CAWMAKGKGHTGELFF. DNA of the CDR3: TGTGCCTGGATGGCGAAGGGGAAGGGGCACACCGGGGAGCTGTTTTTT.

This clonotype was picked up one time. The chain's CDR3 is CASSPPGTGGISGQYF. The CDR3 DNA reads as TGTGCCAGCTCACCACCCGGGACAGGGGGCATTTCGGGGCAGTACTTC. V gene TRBV18 combines with J gene TRBJ2-7, with TRBD1 matching 12 bases. The germline CDR1 and CDR2 sequences are KGHSH and LQKENI. The CDR3 is made up of 16 amino acids. V shed 0 bases and J 9 bases; nucleotides not matched to a gene: 9.

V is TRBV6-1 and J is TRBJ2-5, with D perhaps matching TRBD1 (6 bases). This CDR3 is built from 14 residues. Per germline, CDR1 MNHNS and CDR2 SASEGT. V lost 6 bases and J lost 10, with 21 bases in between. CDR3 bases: TGTGCCAGCAGCGCCCGGCCTTACGCAGGGGACCAGTACTTC. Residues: CASSARPYAGDQYF.

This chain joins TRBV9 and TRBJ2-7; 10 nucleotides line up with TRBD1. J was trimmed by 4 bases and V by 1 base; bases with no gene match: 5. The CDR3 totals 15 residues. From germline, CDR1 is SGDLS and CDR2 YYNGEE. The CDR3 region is CASSVRDRGLYEQYF. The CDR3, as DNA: TGTGCCAGCAGCGTACGGGACAGGGGCTTGTACGAGCAGTACTTC.

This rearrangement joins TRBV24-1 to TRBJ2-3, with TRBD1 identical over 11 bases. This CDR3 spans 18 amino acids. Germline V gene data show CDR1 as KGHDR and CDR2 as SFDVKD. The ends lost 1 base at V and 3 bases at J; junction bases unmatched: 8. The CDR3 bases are TGTGCCACCAGTGATTTAACGCCCGGGACAGGGGGGACAGATACGCAGTATTTT. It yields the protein CATSDLTPGTGGTDTQYF.

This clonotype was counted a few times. The CDR3 nucleotides read TGTGCCAGCAGCTTAGGGACTAGCGGATACACCGGGGAGCTGTTTTTT. Translation: CASSLGTSGYTGELFF. The V call is TRBV7-6, the J call TRBJ2-2; 10 bases match TRBD2. The CDR3 length is 16 residues. The ends lost 1 base at V and 3 bases at J; junction bases unmatched: 2. CDR1 SGHVS and CDR2 FNYEAQ come from the germline V gene.